The entry below describes one T cell receptor (beta chain). The antigen remains unidentified. The data derive from a study of cytomegalovirus exposure and HLA in healthy donors. Overall study results and limits: Productive rates of about 87% or about 30% were seen for most TCR beta V segments in an earlier analysis. In most subjects, TCR beta sequences reportedly gave accurate predictions of HLA-A and HLA-B alleles.

PCR was performed using 60 Vbeta and 13 Jbeta primers. Here immunoSEQ multiplex PCR was the method, and the copy in TCRdb shows in-frame clones only, minus some. The table shows some 65,000 clones, with just under 70% occurring only once. This receptor was taken from a woman aged 25-40 years in good health and CMV-seronegative. The sample was PBMCs.

CDR3 coding DNA: TGTGCCAGCTTCAAGACAGGGGGAGATGAAAAACTGTTTTTT. Translation gives CASFKTGGDEKLFF. The chain couples TRBV19 to TRBJ1-4, with 9 bases identical to TRBD1. The CDR3 length is 14 residues. Germline values: CDR1 LNHDA, CDR2 SQIVND (reference sequence). Unmatched junction bases numbered 8, after V lost 9 bases and J lost 6 bases.